The 16 T cell receptor beta chains listed next were all sequenced from one sample in a study of T cell changes during pregnancy in multiple sclerosis. Here immunoSEQ multiplex PCR was the method, and the copy in TCRdb shows in-frame clones only, minus some. The top ten clones hold under 4.5% of a sample with some 39,000 clones, around nine tenths of them seen once. This specimen was CD8+ T cells from peripheral blood mononuclear cells, taken in the first trimester of pregnancy. Receptors originate from a female donor with multiple sclerosis, enrolled in a pregnancy study.

The chain employs TRBV9 and TRBJ2-3; D is undetermined. This CDR3 has 13 residues. V lost 4 bases to trimming and J lost 2 bases, with 8 bases between them. Germline-derived CDR1 and CDR2 are SGDLS and YYNGEE. The CDR3 reads CASSPRVTDTQYF. CDR3 DNA sequence: TGTGCCAGCAGCCCCCGAGTCACAGATACGCAGTATTTT. The complete variable domain, with remaining parts taken from reference TRBV9 and TRBJ2-3, reads DSGVTQTPKHLITATGQRVTLRCSPRSGDLSVYWYQQSLDQGLQFLIQYYNGEERAKGNILERFSAQQFPDLHSELNLSSLELGDSALYFCASSPRVTDTQYFGPGTRLTVL.

The genes are TRBV20-1 and TRBJ1-2; D gene unclear. The length of the CDR3 is 11 residues. Trimming took 8 bases from V and 7 from J, leaving 14 bases between them. Germline loops: CDR1 DFQATT, CDR2 SNEGSKA (reference sequence). CDR3 in amino acids: CSPNLSGGYTF. Written as DNA, the CDR3 is TGCAGTCCTAACTTAAGTGGTGGCTACACCTTC.

The chain combines TRBV30 with TRBJ1-1; no clear D. The V and J ends lost 0 bases and 0 bases respectively, with 8 bases between them. The CDR3 has 14 residues. In germline, CDR1 is GTSNPN, CDR2 SVGIG (reference sequence). The CDR3: CAWSVAGLNTEAFF. In DNA form, the CDR3 reads TGTGCCTGGAGTGTAGCAGGCCTGAACACTGAAGCTTTCTTT. Together with reference TRBV30 and TRBJ1-1, the CDR3 gives the full variable domain: SQTIHQWPATLVQPVGSPLSLECTVEGTSNPNLYWYRQAAGRGLQLLFYSVGIGQISSEVPQNLSASRPQDRQFILSSKKLLLSDSGFYLCAWSVAGLNTEAFFGQGTRLTVV.

The genes are TRBV5-6 and TRBJ1-6, with D possibly TRBD1 on 5 matching bases. This CDR3 spans 14 amino acids. V lost 0 bases to trimming and J lost 10 bases, with 11 bases between them. CDR1 is SGHDT, CDR2 YYEEEE, per germline. Here the CDR3 reads CASSLGRGGSPLHF. The CDR3 DNA reads TGTGCCAGCAGCTTGGGAAGGGGAGGCTCACCCCTCCACTTT.

The count of this clone is one. The rearrangement links TRBV2 to TRBJ2-5, with 9 bases lining up with TRBD1. The CDR3 is 16 residues long. Trimming at V came to 4 bases and at J to 4 bases, leaving 10 bases not matched to a gene. Germline-derived CDR1 and CDR2 are SNHLY and FYNNEI. In DNA form, the CDR3 reads TGTGCCAGCAGTGGGGTGGACAGGGGAATGGGAGAGACCCAGTACTTC. Protein product: CASSGVDRGMGETQYF.

The gene calls are TRBV9 and TRBJ2-7; 10 bases map to TRBD1. The germline V gene has CDR1 SGDLS and CDR2 YYNGEE. The V segment lost 7 bases and the J segment 5 bases; nucleotides outside the gene matches: 9. The CDR3 runs 14 residues. CDR3 in amino acids: CASGAGGQGNEQYF. The CDR3 DNA sequence: TGTGCCAGCGGGGCCGGGGGACAGGGGAACGAGCAGTACTTC.

The rearrangement uses TRBV4-1 and TRBJ2-5; D perhaps matches TRBD1 (6 bases). CDR3 length equals 15 residues. With 0 bases removed from V and 4 bases from J, the gap between germline ends came to 12 bases. Germline V gene sequence: CDR1 MGHRA, CDR2 YSYEKL. The DNA of the CDR3 is TGCGCCAGCAGCCAAGAAAGCACAGGGAGAGAGACCCAGTACTTC. Encoded protein: CASSQESTGRETQYF.

Here the CDR3 reads CASSPPGNTEAFF. The CDR3 DNA reads as TGTGCCAGCAGCCCCCCCGGGAACACTGAAGCTTTCTTT. J is TRBJ1-1 and V is TRBV11-2, with D uncertain. The CDR3 loop spans 13 amino acids. The germline V gene has CDR1 SGHAT and CDR2 FQNNGV. V shed 5 bases and J shed 1 base, with 8 bases lying between them.

The chain couples TRBV5-4 to TRBJ1-1; D is possibly TRBD1 (5 bases). Germline CDR1 is SGHNT and CDR2 is YYREEE (reference sequence). V lost 2 bases, J lost 1 base, and 9 bases lay in between. CDR3 length: 14 amino acids. The CDR3 DNA sequence: TGTGCCAGCAGCTTCGGCGGGGGGAACACTGAAGCTTTCTTT. Its protein is CASSFGGGNTEAFF.

The chain employs TRBV20-1 and TRBJ1-1; possibly TRBD1 for D (6 bases). V lost 6 bases, J lost 3 bases, and 8 bases lay in between. Germline V gives CDR1 DFQATT, CDR2 SNEGSKA (reference sequence). The CDR3 loop spans 11 amino acids. The CDR3 reads CSAGGDTEAFF. Here the CDR3 DNA reads TGCAGTGCAGGGGGGGACACTGAAGCTTTCTTT.

The chain combines TRBV10-3 with TRBJ1-4; D gene unclear. The CDR3 loop spans 13 amino acids. Germline V gene data show CDR1 as ENHRY and CDR2 as SYGVKD. V lost 1 base, J lost 7 bases, and 7 bases lay in between. This chain's CDR3 is CAISEFRVEKLFF. The CDR3, as DNA: TGTGCCATCAGTGAGTTCCGGGTTGAAAAACTGTTTTTT.

This clone was seen a few times. The CDR3 coding sequence is TGCGCCAGCAGCCCCGTAGACAGGGCATACATGAACACTGAAGCTTTCTTT. Translated: CASSPVDRAYMNTEAFF. This rearrangement joins TRBV4-1 to TRBJ1-1; 7 bases align to TRBD1. The germline V gene has CDR1 MGHRA and CDR2 YSYEKL. The CDR3 extends over 17 amino acids. Germline trimming cut 4 bases from V and 0 bases from J; bases unmatched to any gene: 11.

This clone was recorded only once. In DNA, the CDR3 is TGTGCCAGCAGCAACAGGGTGACTGAAGCTTTCTTT. Its protein is CASSNRVTEAFF. V is TRBV14 and J is TRBJ1-1; tentative D call: TRBD1 (6 bases). Germline V CDR1 and CDR2: SGHDN, FVKESK. The CDR3 spans 12 residues. V was trimmed by 5 bases and J by 5 bases, leaving 9 bases between them.

The chain employs TRBV5-1 and TRBJ2-1; D gene unclear. CDR1 is SGHRS and CDR2 is YFSETQ in the germline V gene. This CDR3 contains 13 residues. The V and J ends lost 0 bases and 7 bases respectively, with 8 bases between them. The CDR3 protein is CASSLAEINEQFF. The CDR3 nucleotides read TGCGCCAGCAGCTTGGCCGAGATTAATGAGCAGTTCTTC.

V gene TRBV7-9 combines with J gene TRBJ2-5; 8 positions match TRBD2. The V segment lost 4 bases and the J segment 2 bases; nucleotides outside the gene matches: 12. The CDR3 length is 17 residues. CDR1 SEHNR and CDR2 FQNEAQ come from the germline V gene (reference sequence). CDR3 sequence: CASSYALRGDVQETQYF. The CDR3 DNA reads TGTGCCAGCAGCTACGCTTTGCGGGGGGACGTACAAGAGACCCAGTACTTC.

This clone was recorded a few times. The chain uses TRBV6-4 and TRBJ2-2, with a possible D match to TRBD1 (5 bases). This CDR3 is 15 amino acids long. Trimming pared 0 bases from V and 1 base from J, leaving 6 bases between. Germline V gives CDR1 MRHNA, CDR2 SNTAGT. The chain's CDR3 is CASSDSQGNTGELFF. The CDR3, as DNA: TGTGCCAGCAGTGACTCTCAGGGGAACACCGGGGAGCTGTTTTTT.